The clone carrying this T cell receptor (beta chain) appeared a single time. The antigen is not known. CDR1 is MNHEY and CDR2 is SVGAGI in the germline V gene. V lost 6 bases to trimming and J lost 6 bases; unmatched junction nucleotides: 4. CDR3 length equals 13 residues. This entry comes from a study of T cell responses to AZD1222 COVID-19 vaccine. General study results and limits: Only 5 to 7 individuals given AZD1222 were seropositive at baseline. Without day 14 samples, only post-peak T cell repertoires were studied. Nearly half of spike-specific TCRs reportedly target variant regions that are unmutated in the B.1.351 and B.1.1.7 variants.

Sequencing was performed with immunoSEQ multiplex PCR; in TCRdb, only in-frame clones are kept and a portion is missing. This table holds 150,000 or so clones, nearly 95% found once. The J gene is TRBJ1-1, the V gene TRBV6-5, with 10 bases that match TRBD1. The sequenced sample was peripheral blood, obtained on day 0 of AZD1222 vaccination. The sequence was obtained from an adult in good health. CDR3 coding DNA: TGTGCCAGCAGACGCGGGACAGGGGCTGAAGCTTTCTTT. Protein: CASRRGTGAEAFF.